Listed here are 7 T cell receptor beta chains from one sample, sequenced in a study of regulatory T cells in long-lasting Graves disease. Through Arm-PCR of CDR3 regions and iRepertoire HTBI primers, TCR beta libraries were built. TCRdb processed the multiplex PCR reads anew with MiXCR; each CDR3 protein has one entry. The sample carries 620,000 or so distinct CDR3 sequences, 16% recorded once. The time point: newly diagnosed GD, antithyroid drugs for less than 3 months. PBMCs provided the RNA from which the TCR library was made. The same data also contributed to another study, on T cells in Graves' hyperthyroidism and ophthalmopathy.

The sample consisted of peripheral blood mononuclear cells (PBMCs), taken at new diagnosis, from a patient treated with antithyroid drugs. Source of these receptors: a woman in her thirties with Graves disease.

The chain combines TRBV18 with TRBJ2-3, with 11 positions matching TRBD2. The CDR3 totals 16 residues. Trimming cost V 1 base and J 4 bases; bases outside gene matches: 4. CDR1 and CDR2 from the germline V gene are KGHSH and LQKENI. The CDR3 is CASSPQTSGSSDTQYF. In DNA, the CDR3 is TGTGCCAGCTCACCACAAACTAGCGGGAGTTCAGATACGCAGTATTTT.

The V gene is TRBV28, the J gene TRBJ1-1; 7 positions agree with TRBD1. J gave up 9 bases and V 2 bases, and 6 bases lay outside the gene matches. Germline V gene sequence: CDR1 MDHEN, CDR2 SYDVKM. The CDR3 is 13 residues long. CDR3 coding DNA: TGTGCCAGCAGTTTAAAGGGGGCCTTTAAAGCTTTCTTT. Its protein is CASSLKGAFKAFF.

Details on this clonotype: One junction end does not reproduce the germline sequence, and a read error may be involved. The CDR3 nucleotides are TGTACCTGGACAGGAATGAACACTGAAGCTTTCTTT. Translated, it gives CTWTGMNTEAFF. The V and J genes are TRBV30 and TRBJ1-1, with 7 bases aligning to TRBD1. The CDR3 loop spans 12 amino acids. CDR1 and CDR2 (germline): GTSNPN, SVGIG (reference sequence).

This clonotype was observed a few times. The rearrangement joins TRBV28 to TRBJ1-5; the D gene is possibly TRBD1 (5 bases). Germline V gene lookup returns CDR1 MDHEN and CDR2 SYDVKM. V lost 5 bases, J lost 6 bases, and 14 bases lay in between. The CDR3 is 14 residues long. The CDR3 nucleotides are TGTGCCAGCAGTCGGGCCGGGGGACCTCAGCCCCAGCATTTT. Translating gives CASSRAGGPQPQHF. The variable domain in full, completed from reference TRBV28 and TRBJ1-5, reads DVKVTQSSRYLVKRTGEKVFLECVQDMDHENMFWYRQDPGLGLRLIYFSYDVKMKEKGDIPEGYSVSREKKERFSLILESASTNQTSMYLCASSRAGGPQPQHFGDGTRLSIL.

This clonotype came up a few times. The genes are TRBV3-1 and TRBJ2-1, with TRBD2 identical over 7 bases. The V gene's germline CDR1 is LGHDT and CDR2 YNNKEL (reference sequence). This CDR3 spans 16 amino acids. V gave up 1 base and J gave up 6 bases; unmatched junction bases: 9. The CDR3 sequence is CASSQATGGRPNEQFF. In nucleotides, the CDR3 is TGTGCCAGCAGCCAAGCAACGGGAGGAAGGCCCAATGAGCAGTTCTTC.

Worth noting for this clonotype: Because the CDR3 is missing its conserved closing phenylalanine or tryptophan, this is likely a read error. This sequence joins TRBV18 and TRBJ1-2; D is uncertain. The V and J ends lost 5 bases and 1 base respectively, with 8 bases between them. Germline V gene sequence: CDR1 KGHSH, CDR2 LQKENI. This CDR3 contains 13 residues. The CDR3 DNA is TGTGCCAGCTCAGGCGGTCTTAACTATGGCTACACCTCC. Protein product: CASSGGLNYGYTS.

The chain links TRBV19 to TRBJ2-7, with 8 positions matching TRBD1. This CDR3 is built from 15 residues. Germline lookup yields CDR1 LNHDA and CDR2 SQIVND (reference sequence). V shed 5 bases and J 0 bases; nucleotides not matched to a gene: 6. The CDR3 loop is CASSPEGTGSYEQYF. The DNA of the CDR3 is TGTGCCAGTAGTCCCGAAGGGACAGGCTCCTACGAGCAGTACTTC.